One sample yielded the 15 T cell receptor beta chains listed below, sequenced in a study of T cell responses to AZD1222 COVID-19 vaccine. Assay used: immunoSEQ multiplex PCR; TCRdb lists only in-frame clones, some missing. The repertoire includes 85,000 to 130,000 clones, roughly 89% of them detected once, and approximately 15% sits in the top ten. Material: peripheral blood, obtained on day 0 of AZD1222 vaccination. The receptor source for this set is an adult in good health.

V usage is TRBV5-1 and J usage is TRBJ2-1, with D perhaps TRBD1 (5 bases). V was pared by 2 bases and J by 6 bases, with 18 bases between. From germline, CDR1 is SGHRS and CDR2 YFSETQ. The length of the CDR3 is 16 residues. The DNA of the CDR3 is TGCGCCAGCAGCTTATCTCCAGGGCGATCTGGCAATGAGCAGTTCTTC. As protein: CASSLSPGRSGNEQFF.

This chain connects TRBV27 to TRBJ1-2, with unresolved D. Per germline, CDR1 MNHEY and CDR2 SMNVEV (reference sequence). V dropped 0 bases and J dropped 0 bases, with 8 bases sitting between them. CDR3 length: 15 residues. Here the CDR3 reads CASSLSPGANYGYTF. As DNA, the CDR3 is TGTGCCAGCAGTTTATCACCGGGAGCTAACTATGGCTACACCTTC.

The CDR3 DNA reads TGTGCCAGCAGCCCCATCCGAACCGGGGCAGATACGCAGTATTTT. It translates to CASSPIRTGADTQYF. The chain carries TRBV9 and TRBJ2-3; D might be TRBD2 (5 bases). CDR1 and CDR2 from the germline V gene are SGDLS and YYNGEE. The CDR3 has 15 residues. Between the trimmed V and J ends, which lost 4 bases and 4 bases, there was a span of 16 bases.

A single count supports this clone. This CDR3 is CASSPNPQGSGNTIYF. The CDR3 DNA sequence: TGTGCCAGCAGCCCAAACCCACAGGGCTCTGGAAACACCATATATTTT. This chain links TRBV9 with TRBJ1-3; TRBD1 is a possible D gene (6 bases). The CDR3 covers 16 residues. Per germline, CDR1 SGDLS and CDR2 YYNGEE. The V gene lost 4 bases and the J gene lost 0 bases, with 14 bases spanning the gap.

The chain combines TRBV18 with TRBJ2-3, with 7 bases matching TRBD1. CDR1 KGHSH and CDR2 LQKENI come from the germline V gene. The V gene end was trimmed by 2 bases and the J gene end by 0 bases; junction bases not matched to a gene: 14. This CDR3 region has 19 residues. CDR3 nucleotide sequence: TGTGCCAGCTCACCATTTCGGGGACAGACAATAACTAGCACAGATACGCAGTATTTT. Translated, it gives CASSPFRGQTITSTDTQYF.

The gene calls are TRBV7-9 and TRBJ2-3, with 10 bases lining up with TRBD2. The CDR3 has 15 amino acids. Trimming took 4 bases from V and 2 from J; bases not matched to a gene: 3. In germline, CDR1 is SEHNR, CDR2 FQNEAQ (reference sequence). The CDR3 loop is CASSSSGGYTDTQYF. CDR3 coding DNA: TGTGCCAGCAGCTCTAGCGGGGGTTACACAGATACGCAGTATTTT.

V usage is TRBV11-3 and J usage is TRBJ2-2, with 7 bases lining up with TRBD2. The CDR3 length is 14 residues. Germline V gene data show CDR1 as SGHNT and CDR2 as YENEEA. V was clipped by 8 bases and J by 2 bases; unmatched bases: 5. The DNA of the CDR3 is TGTGCCAGCGCAGGGACTACCAACACCGGGGAGCTGTTTTTT. It specifies CASAGTTNTGELFF.

V gene TRBV7-9 combines with J gene TRBJ1-6; D gene uncertain. The V and J ends lost 1 base and 13 bases respectively, with 5 bases between them. Germline loops: CDR1 SEHNR, CDR2 FQNEAQ (reference sequence). The CDR3 consists of 11 residues. CDR3 region: CASSLETPLHF. The CDR3 DNA reads as TGTGCCAGCAGCTTAGAAACTCCCCTCCACTTT.

The CDR3 bases are TGTGCCATCAGTGAACAGGGGGCGTTGAACACTGAAGCTTTCTTT. It encodes CAISEQGALNTEAFF. The rearrangement joins TRBV10-3 to TRBJ1-1; 9 bases align to TRBD1. V lost 3 bases, J lost 0 bases, and 2 bases stayed unmatched. The CDR3 spans 15 residues. In germline, CDR1 is ENHRY, CDR2 SYGVKD.

This clone has just a few counts. The chain couples TRBV7-9 to TRBJ2-5; D is unclear. Germline CDR1 is SEHNR and CDR2 is FQNEAQ (reference sequence). The CDR3 is made up of 15 amino acids. V lost 5 bases, J lost 1 base, and 14 bases lay in between. The CDR3 here is CASSRSVTPQETQYF. Written as DNA, the CDR3 is TGTGCCAGCAGCCGCTCGGTAACACCCCAAGAGACCCAGTACTTC.

The chain employs TRBV9 and TRBJ1-5, with D perhaps TRBD1 (5 bases). The ends were cut back, 0 bases at V and 4 bases at J, with 8 bases in the middle. CDR1 is SGDLS and CDR2 is YYNGEE in the germline V gene. The CDR3 spans 14 residues. The CDR3: CASSVGQGNQPQHF. The CDR3 DNA reads as TGTGCCAGCAGCGTAGGCCAGGGTAATCAGCCCCAGCATTTT.

This chain joins TRBV27 and TRBJ1-2; 7 bases agree with TRBD1. The germline V gene encodes CDR1 MNHEY and CDR2 SMNVEV (reference sequence). The V and J ends lost 5 bases and 4 bases, in that order; junction bases with no gene match: 10. The CDR3 consists of 15 residues. The CDR3 coding sequence is TGTGCCAGCAGTCCCCGGACAGGACGGGCCTATGGCTACACCTTC. This gives the protein CASSPRTGRAYGYTF.

The V and J genes are TRBV14 and TRBJ2-7; D is perhaps TRBD1 or TRBD2 (5 bases each). V gave up 0 bases and J gave up 7 bases, with 16 bases separating them. The CDR3 is 15 amino acids. Germline lookup yields CDR1 SGHDN and CDR2 FVKESK. CDR3 loop: CASSQDRVRDHEQYF. The CDR3 bases are TGTGCCAGCAGCCAAGATCGCGTCAGGGACCATGAGCAGTACTTC. Full variable domain (missing parts from reference TRBV14 and TRBJ2-7): EAGVTQFPSHSVIEKGQTVTLRCDPISGHDNLYWYRRVMGKEIKFLLHFVKESKQDESGMPNNRFLAERTGGTYSTLKVQPAELEDSGVYFCASSQDRVRDHEQYFGPGTRLTVT.

This chain uses TRBV19 with TRBJ1-1, with D possibly matching TRBD1 (6 bases). This CDR3 region has 16 residues. Per germline, CDR1 LNHDA and CDR2 SQIVND (reference sequence). V lost 4 bases to trimming and J lost 5 bases, with 20 bases between them. For the CDR3, the DNA is TGTGCCAGTAGTAACCCCAGGGTAGGGGGTGATACTGAAGCTTTCTTT. Its translation: CASSNPRVGGDTEAFF.

Only one count was recorded for this clone. The chain uses TRBV6-5 and TRBJ1-1, with 11 bases fitting TRBD1. The V gene end was trimmed by 7 bases and the J gene end by 5 bases; junction bases not matched to a gene: 3. The CDR3 covers 13 residues. Looked up from germline, CDR1 is MNHEY and CDR2 is SVGAGI. CDR3 loop: CASIGTGGTEAFF. CDR3 sequence (DNA): TGTGCCAGCATTGGGACAGGGGGTACTGAAGCTTTCTTT.